This entry describes one T cell receptor (beta chain). TCR beta CDR3 amplified by multiplex PCR from roughly 1,300 ng genomic DNA. Sequencing used immunoSEQ multiplex PCR; TCRdb keeps in-frame clones, though not all of them. The sample includes about 35,000 clones. These data belong to a study of T cells in women clearing cervical HPV infection. Overall study context: Blood came at first lesion visit for cases, post-clearance for controls.

All participants had a single incident cervical HPV16 infection, and prevalent HPV16 infections were excluded. Dot-blot hybridization genotyped cervical HPV amplified with MY09/MY11 PCR. Material for sequencing was blood buffy coat. The source is a woman between 18 and 70 years old with a cervical HPV16 infection that either progressed to CIN3+ or cleared (not recorded which).

The CDR3 reads CASSGRVDRGETQYF. Incomplete CDR3 DNA: TGTGCCAGCAGCGGTCGTGTGGACAGAGGAGAGACG. The chain is built from TRBV7-9 and TRBJ2-3; D perhaps matches TRBD1 (6 bases). The read comes to an end 3 residues before the CDR3 does, leaving the germline J gene to fill in the end. The germline V gene has CDR1 SEHNR and CDR2 FQNEAQ (reference sequence). This CDR3 comprises 15 residues.